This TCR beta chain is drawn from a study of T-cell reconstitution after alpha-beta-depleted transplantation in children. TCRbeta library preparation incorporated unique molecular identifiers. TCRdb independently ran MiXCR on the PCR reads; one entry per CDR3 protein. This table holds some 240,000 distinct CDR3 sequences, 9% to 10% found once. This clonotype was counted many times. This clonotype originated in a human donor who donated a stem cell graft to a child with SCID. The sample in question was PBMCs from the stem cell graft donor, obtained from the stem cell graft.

DNA of the CDR3: TGTGCCAGCAGCCGGGCCTGGACCACTGAAGCTTTCTTT. Translating gives CASSRAWTTEAFF. V is TRBV21-1 and J is TRBJ1-1. TRBV21-1 is a documented pseudogene. The CDR3 runs 13 residues.